The rows below give T cell receptor beta chains drawn from one sample of a study of cytomegalovirus exposure and HLA in healthy donors. Measured with immunoSEQ multiplex PCR; TCRdb has only the in-frame clones, and not every one. In the table there are under 100,000 clones, 10% of which are singletons. The sample was PBMCs. The receptor set was obtained from a man in his 60s in good health and CMV-seropositive. Both conserved end residues are part of each CDR3. D genes are given only for firm matches. Where a row states a size, it is once, few, many or the class of an expanded clone; other rows omit it.

16 NA TRBJ1-5 TRBV7-8 few TGTGCCAGCAGCCCCCTAGGAGGGGATGGCAATCAGCCCCAGCATTTT CASSPLGGDGNQPQHF
16 NA TRBJ1-2 TRBV2 NA TGTGCCAGCAGTGACAGGGGAACGGTAGCTAACTATGGCTACACCTTC CASSDRGTVANYGYTF
12 TRBD1 TRBJ1-2 TRBV5-1 NA TGCGCCAGTGGGACAGGGAACTATGGCTACACCTTC CASGTGNYGYTF
15 NA TRBJ2-1 TRBV6-5 few TGTGCCAGCAGTTACGGTCGGGGCTCCTACAATGAGCAGTTCTTC CASSYGRGSYNEQFF
14 NA TRBJ2-4 TRBV18 few TGTGCCAGCTCACCGGAGGGACTCCGAGACATTCAGTACTTC CASSPEGLRDIQYF
15 TRBD2 TRBJ2-1 TRBV10-3 few TGTGCCATCAGTGCGACTAGCGGGGGGGCCAGTGAGCAGTTCTTC CAISATSGGASEQFF
14 NA TRBJ2-7 TRBV19 NA TGTGCCAGTAGTCCCGGACCCGGAGGCTACGAGCAGTACTTC CASSPGPGGYEQYF
15 NA TRBJ1-2 TRBV6-1 few TGTGCCAGCAGTGAAGCCAGTAATTCTAACTATGGCTACACCTTC CASSEASNSNYGYTF
15 TRBD1 TRBJ1-4 TRBV6-1 NA TGTGCCAGCAGTGAACCAGGGGGGACTAATGAAAAACTGTTTTTT CASSEPGGTNEKLFF
13 NA TRBJ1-3 TRBV19 few TGTGCCAGTAAGCTCGCCTCTGGAAACACCATATATTTT CASKLASGNTIYF
15 NA TRBJ1-3 TRBV10-3 few TGTGCCATCGGGGGTCAGGGGATGGTTGGAAACACCATATATTTT CAIGGQGMVGNTIYF
16 TRBD2 TRBJ2-3 TRBV11-2 NA TGTGCCAGCAGCCTCGGGACTAGCGGGAGTTACGATACGCAGTATTTT CASSLGTSGSYDTQYF
15 NA TRBJ2-7 TRBV7-3 few TGTGCCAGCAGCTCGGACGGAGGTTTCTCCTACGAGCAGTACTTC CASSSDGGFSYEQYF
16 TRBD1 TRBJ1-2 TRBV25-1 few TGTGCCAGCAGTGATCCTGACAGGGAGAAAGTCCATGGCTACACCTTC CASSDPDREKVHGYTF
14 NA TRBJ2-7 TRBV7-9 few TGTGCCAGCAGCTTAAGCAGGGATCTACACGAGCAGTACTTC CASSLSRDLHEQYF
12 NA TRBJ2-1 TRBV30 NA TGTGCCTGGAGCCCCTCCCCGTATGAGCAGTTCTTC CAWSPSPYEQFF
15 TRBD1 TRBJ1-5 TRBV6-1 few TGTGCCAGCCGGGGACAGGGGTTAAGCAATCAGCCCCAGCATTTT CASRGQGLSNQPQHF
15 NA TRBJ1-1 TRBV7-9 few TGTGCCAGCAGCTTCTCCTTGACGGGTAACACTGAAGCTTTCTTT CASSFSLTGNTEAFF
14 NA TRBJ1-3 TRBV6-5 NA TGTGCCAGCAGTTACGGGGCTCGTGGAAACACCATATATTTT CASSYGARGNTIYF
14 TRBD1 TRBJ1-2 TRBV7-2 few TGTGCCAGCAGCTTATTACAGGGGGCTCAAGGCTACACCTTC CASSLLQGAQGYTF
14 TRBD1 TRBJ1-5 TRBV6-5 few TGTGCCAGCAAGCCGACAGGGGGCGGTCAGCCCCAGCATTTT CASKPTGGGQPQHF
14 NA TRBJ2-2 TRBV2 NA TGTGCCAGCAGCCTTAGGGGTAACACCGGGGAGCTGTTTTTT CASSLRGNTGELFF
12 NA TRBJ2-1 TRBV6-5 few TGTGCCAGCCCCCGAGGGCCGAATGAGCAGTTCTTC CASPRGPNEQFF
14 TRBD1 TRBJ2-2 TRBV5-1 few TGCGCCAGCAGTACAGGGGGAAAAACCGGGGAGCTGTTTTTT CASSTGGKTGELFF
12 TRBD1 TRBJ1-2 TRBV29-1 few TGCAGCGTTGAGACAGGGGTCTATGGCTACACCTTC CSVETGVYGYTF
14 TRBD2 TRBJ2-3 TRBV5-1 NA TGCGCCAGCAAGTGGCGGGAGGGGACAGATACGCAGTATTTT CASKWREGTDTQYF
11 NA TRBJ1-3 TRBV10-3 NA TGTGCCATCCCGTCTGGAAACACCATATATTTT CAIPSGNTIYF
15 NA TRBJ1-5 TRBV6-5 many TGTGCCAGCGGGCAGGGAGGAGGGAGCAATCAGCCCCAGCATTTT CASGQGGGSNQPQHF
16 TRBD2 TRBJ2-3 TRBV5-1 NA TGCGCCAGCAGCGGGGGACTAGCGGGGGGAATAGATACGCAGTATTTT CASSGGLAGGIDTQYF
14 TRBD1 TRBJ1-1 TRBV6-1 few TGTGCCAGCAGTGTTCAGGACAGGGCCACTGAAGCTTTCTTT CASSVQDRATEAFF
15 NA TRBJ1-3 TRBV5-1 NA TGCGCCAGCGCCGAGCAGTCGACTTCTGGAAACACCATATATTTT CASAEQSTSGNTIYF
13 NA TRBJ2-4 TRBV18 few TGTGCCAGCTCATTGGGGAGAGAAAACATTCAGTACTTC CASSLGRENIQYF
13 TRBD1 TRBJ1-1 TRBV7-9 few TGTGCCAGCAGCACAGAGGGGGCCACTGAAGCTTTCTTT CASSTEGATEAFF